This T cell receptor beta chain was captured in a study of T cells in Graves' hyperthyroidism and ophthalmopathy. Amplification targeted TCR beta CDR3 regions from RNA transcripts. Researchers ran a first-round RT-PCR on the TCR CDR3 using the HTBI primer set. A single record per CDR3 protein comes from TCRdb applying MiXCR to the multiplex PCR reads. Among hundreds of thousands of distinct CDR3 sequences listed, under 15% were seen once. Per the germline V gene, CDR1 is MNHEY and CDR2 is SMNVEV (reference sequence). CDR3 size: 14 residues. Trimming cost V 2 bases and J 0 bases, with 7 bases left between them. This clonotype was picked up many times.

The material sequenced was blood. This sequence was found in a woman aged 30 to 39 with Graves' hyperthyroidism. The chain employs TRBV27 and TRBJ1-1; D gene uncertain. CDR3 sequence: CASSLRSMNTEAFF. CDR3 bases: TGTGCCAGCAGTTTAAGATCCATGAACACTGAAGCTTTCTTT.